This T cell receptor (beta chain) emerged from a study of control samples from healthy donors and cancer patients. The CDR3 consists of 13 residues. J gave up 4 bases and V 6 bases, and 3 bases lay outside the gene matches. Germline V gives CDR1 MNHEY, CDR2 SVGEGT. Here immunoSEQ multiplex PCR was the method, and the copy in TCRdb shows in-frame clones only, minus some. The data show 130,000 or so clones, with more than 70% seen just once and less than 40% held by the top ten. V usage is TRBV6-2 or TRBV6-3 and J usage is TRBJ2-3; TRBD2 agrees at 8 bases. This sequence was found in a man in his forties or fifties in good health. The sample was blood. The CDR3 nucleotides are TGTGCCAGCAGCCGGGGGGGCCCAGATACGCAGTATTTT. Translating it yields CASSRGGPDTQYF.